The 4 T cell receptor beta chains below were found in one sample sequenced in a study of blood T cells in healthy people across ages. The second PCR ran about 6 to 11 cycles with a sample-barcoded 5' primer and J-beta primers. TCRdb fed the 5' RACE reads into MiXCR, producing one record per CDR3 protein. The sample includes 750,000 to 950,000 distinct CDR3 sequences, 20% to 30% of them seen just once. These same data were also listed under a study on T cells of mothers and their children.

The sequenced sample consisted of blood. The receptor set was obtained from a boy aged 10-17 years in good health.

The table lists this clonotype with many counts. CDR3 residues: CASSFTGQETQYF. DNA of the CDR3: TGTGCCAGCAGTTTCACCGGACAAGAGACCCAGTACTTC. This sequence joins TRBV12-3 or TRBV12-4 and TRBJ2-5; D call uncertain. V was shortened by 3 bases and J by 2 bases, with 7 bases between the two germline ends. The CDR3 totals 13 residues.

The chain has TRBV5-1 and TRBJ1-5, with no clear D. The CDR3 has 12 amino acids. Deletions cut 5 bases from V and 2 bases from J, with 5 bases between. Germline-derived CDR1 and CDR2 are SGHRS and YFSETQ. The CDR3 reads CASREGNQPQHF. Written as DNA, the CDR3 is TGCGCCAGCAGGGAAGGCAATCAGCCCCAGCATTTT.

The chain links TRBV14 to TRBJ2-1, with D unresolved. Matching the DNA end better, TRBJ2-7 makes the J call doubtful. The CDR3 has 15 residues. CDR1 SGHDN and CDR2 FVKESK come from the germline V gene. CDR3 DNA sequence: TGTGCCAGCAGCCAAGATGAAGGGCTCTCCTACGAGCAGTACTTC. Protein: CASSQDEGLSYEQYF.

A remark on this clonotype: The conserved phenylalanine or tryptophan is not found at the CDR3 terminus, so this likely reflects a read error. The V call is TRBV9, the J call TRBJ1-1, with a possible D match to TRBD1 (6 bases). The CDR3 is made up of 13 amino acids. Germline V gene sequence: CDR1 SGDLS, CDR2 YYNGEE. CDR3 DNA: TGTACCAGCAGCGTAGGGGGGAACACTGAAGCTTTCTCT. Its protein is CTSSVGGNTEAFS.